These T cell receptor beta chains were read from a single sample in a study of blood T cell repertoires in COVID-19. Method: immunoSEQ multiplex PCR; TCRdb's copy keeps in-frame clones and lacks some. The data hold under 30,000 clones, with around 87% observed a single time. Sequenced: peripheral blood. Every receptor here comes from a human donor with active COVID-19. The donor label of this sample is uncertain. Both conserved end residues are part of each CDR3. The order of the fields is J gene, V gene, clone size, D gene, CDR3 DNA, CDR3 protein. A D gene is named only where the DNA matches it firmly. Not every row has a clone size; where given, it reads once, few, many or a size class.

TRBJ1-1	TRBV3-1/TRBV3-2	medium-sized	TRBD1	TGTGCCAGCAGCCTGACAGGGGGGGACACTGAAGCTTTCTTT	CASSLTGGDTEAFF
TRBJ2-2	TRBV5-1	.	.	TGCGCCAGCAGCTTCCCGACTTCAGAGCTGTTTTTT	CASSFPTSELFF
TRBJ2-1	TRBV27	.	TRBD2	TGTGCCAGCAGTTTATCGGGGACTAGGTTCGTCATAAGGGATGAGCAGTTCTTC	CASSLSGTRFVIRDEQFF
TRBJ1-2	TRBV24-1	.	.	TGTGCCACCAGTGGGGGCAGGGCCACTAACTATGGCTACACCTTC	CATSGGRATNYGYTF
TRBJ2-1	TRBV7-2	.	.	TGTGCCAGCAGCCGGTATACGAATGAGCAGTTCTTC	CASSRYTNEQFF
TRBJ2-7	TRBV10-3	.	TRBD2	TGTGCCATCAGTGAGCTCGGACTAGGCACTTTCGAGCAGTACTTC	CAISELGLGTFEQYF
TRBJ2-7	TRBV12-3/TRBV12-4	few	.	TGTGCCAGCAGCCCTCCTTCCTACGAGCAGTACTTC	CASSPPSYEQYF
TRBJ2-7	TRBV19	once	TRBD2	TGTGCCAGTAGTATGGAAGCGGGAGTCTACGAGCAGTACTTC	CASSMEAGVYEQYF
TRBJ1-2	TRBV5-3	.	.	TGTGCCAGAAGACAAACAGGGAACTATGGCTACACCTTC	CARRQTGNYGYTF
TRBJ2-2	TRBV4-1	.	TRBD2	TGCGCCAGCAGCCAAGACCCTAGCGGGAGGGCGAGCTTCAGGGAGCTGTTTTTT	CASSQDPSGRASFRELFF
TRBJ2-3	TRBV14	.	TRBD2	TGTGCCAGCAGCCATGGGACTAGCAGCGTTGCAGATACGCAGTATTTT	CASSHGTSSVADTQYF
TRBJ1-2	TRBV19	.	TRBD1	TGTGCCAGTACCCTGACAGGGGGCTGGGATGGCTACACCTTC	CASTLTGGWDGYTF
TRBJ1-5	TRBV6-6	.	TRBD1	TGTGCCAGCAGACGAAGCTCTTGGGGACAGGGGGGTAGCAATCAGCCCCAGCATTTT	CASRRSSWGQGGSNQPQHF
TRBJ2-1	TRBV7-3	.	TRBD2	TGTGCCAGCAGCCCCCGACTAGCGGAGACCTACAATGAGCAGTTCTTC	CASSPRLAETYNEQFF
TRBJ1-2	TRBV10-3	.	.	TGTGCCATCAGTGAGCCAGGGCTCGGTGGCTACACCTTC	CAISEPGLGGYTF
TRBJ1-5	TRBV19	.	.	TGTGCCAGTAGTTATGGAGGGTTTGGCTTGAACAATCAGCCCCAGCATTTT	CASSYGGFGLNNQPQHF
TRBJ2-5	TRBV5-1	.	.	TGCGCCAGCACCCAAGAGGGAGAGACCCAGTACTTC	CASTQEGETQYF
TRBJ1-5	TRBV15	.	.	TGTGCCACCAGCAGACAACTCGCGGGGGGCACGAGCAATCAGCCCCAGCATTTT	CATSRQLAGGTSNQPQHF
TRBJ1-6	TRBV7-8	.	.	TGTGCCAGCAGCTCGACAGGTCCGCCTTATAATTCACCCCTCCACTTT	CASSSTGPPYNSPLHF
TRBJ1-4	TRBV30	.	TRBD1	TGTGCCCTACCCTCAGGACAGGGGGCCAGGGTATTTAATGAAAAACTGTTTTTT	CALPSGQGARVFNEKLFF
TRBJ2-1	TRBV27	.	TRBD2	TGTGCCAGCAGGGCCGGGACTAGCGGCTACAATGAGCAGTTCTTC	CASRAGTSGYNEQFF
TRBJ2-7	TRBV10-3	.	TRBD2	TGTGCCATCAGGACCAGGGAGGGGATCTACGAGCAGTACTTC	CAIRTREGIYEQYF
TRBJ2-6	TRBV6-2/TRBV6-3	once	.	TGTGCCAGCAGTCCGTACACATACAGGGAAGGGGCCAACGTCCTGACTTTC	CASSPYTYREGANVLTF
TRBJ1-3	TRBV6-5	few	.	TGTGCCAGCAGTTCCCTAGGGAGGAACACCATATATTTT	CASSSLGRNTIYF
TRBJ1-6	TRBV5-4	.	.	TGTGCCAGCAGCTCCCCCGGGTCCTATAATTCACCCCTCCACTTT	CASSSPGSYNSPLHF
TRBJ2-3	TRBV7-2	.	.	TGTGCCAGCAGCTTAGCTTCAGGCACAGATACGCAGTATTTT	CASSLASGTDTQYF
TRBJ2-5	TRBV6-2/TRBV6-3	.	TRBD2	TGTGCCAGCAGTTACTCGAGACTAGCGGACTACCAAGAGACCCAGTACTTC	CASSYSRLADYQETQYF
TRBJ2-7	TRBV11-2	.	TRBD2	TGTGCCAGCAGCTTAGCTGCTAGCGGTTACTCCTACGAGCAGTACTTC	CASSLAASGYSYEQYF
TRBJ1-2	TRBV25-1	.	.	TGTGCCAGCAGTGAATCTAGTCTCTATGGCTACACCTTC	CASSESSLYGYTF
TRBJ2-7	TRBV6-1	.	TRBD1	TGTGCCAGCAGTGAGGGGACAGGGTTTGCCGAGCAGTACTTC	CASSEGTGFAEQYF
TRBJ2-1	TRBV10-3	once	TRBD2	TGTGCCATCAGTGGGGGACTAGCGGGGGATTCCTATGAGCAGTTCTTC	CAISGGLAGDSYEQFF
TRBJ1-2	TRBV5-1	.	.	TGCGCCAGCAGCTTGGTCGTCAGGCAGAGTTATGGCTACACCTTC	CASSLVVRQSYGYTF
TRBJ2-5	TRBV23-1	.	.	TGCGCCAGCAGCCGGGACACACATTATGTGGAGACCCAGTACTTC	CASSRDTHYVETQYF
TRBJ2-2	TRBV9	.	.	TGTGCCAGCAGCGTAGTACTCGGAATGGAGGCCGGGGAGCTGTTTTTT	CASSVVLGMEAGELFF
TRBJ2-3	TRBV4-2	.	.	TGTGCCAGCCGTCGGAGGGATACGCAGTATTTT	CASRRRDTQYF
TRBJ2-3	TRBV5-4	.	TRBD1	TGTGCCAGCAGCTTGGGCAGACAGGGTAGCACAGATACGCAGTATTTT	CASSLGRQGSTDTQYF
TRBJ2-7	TRBV27	.	.	.	CASSWGSGTAEYF
TRBJ2-7	TRBV18	.	.	TGTGCCAGCTCACCACCGCAGGGGGGAGAGCAGTACTTC	CASSPPQGGEQYF
TRBJ1-4	TRBV5-6	.	TRBD1	TGTGCCAGCAGTAAAAGGACAGGGGGCGCAGAAAAACTGTTTTTT	CASSKRTGGAEKLFF
TRBJ2-6	TRBV11-3	.	.	TGTGCCAGCAGCCCCCCCCGGGACTCTGGGGCCAACGTCCTGACTTTC	CASSPPRDSGANVLTF
TRBJ1-3	TRBV4-3	few	TRBD1	TGCGCCAGCAGCCAAGATGAGGGGGCGGAAAACACCATATATTTT	CASSQDEGAENTIYF
TRBJ1-5	TRBV7-2	.	.	TGTGCCAGCAGCTCGGGGAGCCTCACACGCAATCAGCCCCAGCATTTT	CASSSGSLTRNQPQHF
TRBJ1-4	TRBV6-8	.	TRBD1	TGTGCCAGCAGTAATGAGTCCCGGGACAGGGTTTCGATATTTGCAACTAATGAAAAACTGTTTTTT	CASSNESRDRVSIFATNEKLFF
TRBJ1-5	TRBV19	.	.	TGTGCCAGTACGGACGGGGGGGACAGCAATCAGCCCCAGCATTTT	CASTDGGDSNQPQHF
TRBJ2-5	TRBV7-2	.	TRBD1	TGTGCCAGCAACAGGGGGCAAGAGACCCAGTACTTC	CASNRGQETQYF
TRBJ1-2	TRBV28	.	TRBD1	TGTGCCAGCAGTCCGACAGGGTCTCGAGGCTACACCTTC	CASSPTGSRGYTF
TRBJ1-2	TRBV6-5	.	.	TGTGCCAGCAGGGACAGTACCACTATTGACTACACCTTC	CASRDSTTIDYTF
TRBJ2-1	TRBV4-2	.	TRBD2	TGTGCCAGCAGCCAGGAACTAGCGGGGGCCGGCGGCTATGAGCAGTTCTTC	CASSQELAGAGGYEQFF